This paragraph covers one TCR beta chain sequence. The record originates from a study of cytomegalovirus exposure and HLA in healthy donors. Study-level background: An analysis done earlier identified more than 100 million unique TCR beta sequences from about 179 million T cells.

With 60 Vbeta and 13 Jbeta primers, the PCR was carried out. Some clones are missing from TCRdb's copy, which holds only in-frame ones; the method was immunoSEQ multiplex PCR. The table lists approximately 160,000 clones, 80% of them singletons, with approximately 6.8% in the top ten. The origin of this receptor is a man in his thirties or forties in good health and CMV-seropositive. Sequencing was performed on PBMCs.

In DNA, the CDR3 is TGTGCCAGCAGCTTAGATAGCGGGTACAAGCAGTACTTC. Protein product: CASSLDSGYKQYF. The chain uses TRBV11-3 and TRBJ2-7; 7 bases agree with TRBD2. J lost 8 bases, V lost 0 bases, and 4 bases had no gene match. The V gene's germline CDR1 is SGHNT and CDR2 YENEEA. The CDR3 is made up of 13 amino acids.